Listed below are T cell receptor beta chains from one sample, sequenced in a study of prognosis after radiotherapy for stage I lung cancer. TCRdb redid the calling of the multiplex PCR reads with MiXCR, one entry per CDR3 protein. Found here are tens of thousands of distinct CDR3 sequences, roughly 39% of them singletons; the top ten hold just over 55%. Sequencing used PBMCs, obtained before or after stereotactic body radiation therapy (not recorded which). All receptors come from a donor over 45 with non-small cell lung cancer. CDR3s include the opening cysteine and the closing phenylalanine or tryptophan. D genes are given only for firm matches. Where a row states a size, it is once, few, many or the class of an expanded clone; other rows omit it.

d_call j_call v_call clone_size cdr3_nt cdr3_aa
. TRBJ1-5 TRBV5-6 many TGTGCCAGCAGCTTCCTCGGTCGGGACAATCAGCCCCAGCATTTT CASSFLGRDNQPQHF
TRBD2 TRBJ2-3 TRBV9 many TGTGCCAGCAGCGTAGGAGGGACTAGCGGGCGCACAGATACGCAGTATTTT CASSVGGTSGRTDTQYF
TRBD2 TRBJ2-7 TRBV4-1 . TGCGCCAGCAGCTCACTAGCGGGATGTGTCGGGGAGCAGTACTTC CASSSLAGCVGEQYF
. TRBJ2-7 TRBV5-6 many TGTGCCAGCAGCTTACTTTCCAATCACCCGTTGGAGCAGTACTTC CASSLLSNHPLEQYF
TRBD2 TRBJ2-7 TRBV7-9 . TGTGCCAGCAGCTTAGCGGGCGGGAGGGCCTACGAGCAGTACTTC CASSLAGGRAYEQYF
TRBD2 TRBJ2-7 TRBV20-1 many TGCAGTGCTAACCAGCGGGGCCCTCGGCAGTACTTC CSANQRGPRQYF
. TRBJ1-2 TRBV28 once TGTGCCAGCAGTTCCTCCTGGCCCTCGAGGGGCTACACCTTC CASSSSWPSRGYTF
. TRBJ2-2 TRBV28 many TGTGCCAGCAGTTTAGGGTCCGGGGGAAGACCCGGGGAGCTGTTTTTT CASSLGSGGRPGELFF
. TRBJ1-5 TRBV7-9 . TGTGCCAGCAGCTTAGACAGTCAGCCCCAGCATTTT CASSLDSQPQHF
TRBD2 TRBJ2-2 TRBV28 . TGTGCCAGCAGCCTACTAGCGGGAAACACCGGGGAGCTGTTTTTT CASSLLAGNTGELFF
. TRBJ2-2 TRBV28 . TGTGCCAGCAGTTTATTCTTTAGTATGAACACCGGGGAGCTGTTTTTT CASSLFFSMNTGELFF
. TRBJ1-1 TRBV14 many TGTGCCAGCAGCCATCACAACCACAGGGCAGGGGAAGCTTTCTTT CASSHHNHRAGEAFF